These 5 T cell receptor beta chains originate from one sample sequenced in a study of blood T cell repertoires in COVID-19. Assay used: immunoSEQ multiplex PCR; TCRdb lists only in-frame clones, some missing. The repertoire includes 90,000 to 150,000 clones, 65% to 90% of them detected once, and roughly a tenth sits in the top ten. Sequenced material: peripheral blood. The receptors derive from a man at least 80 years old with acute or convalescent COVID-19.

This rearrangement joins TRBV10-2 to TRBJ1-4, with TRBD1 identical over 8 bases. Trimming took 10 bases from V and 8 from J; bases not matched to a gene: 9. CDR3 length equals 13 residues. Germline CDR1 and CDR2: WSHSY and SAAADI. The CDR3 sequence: CATEDRGEEKLFF. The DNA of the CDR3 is TGCGCCACCGAAGACAGGGGTGAGGAAAAACTGTTTTTT.

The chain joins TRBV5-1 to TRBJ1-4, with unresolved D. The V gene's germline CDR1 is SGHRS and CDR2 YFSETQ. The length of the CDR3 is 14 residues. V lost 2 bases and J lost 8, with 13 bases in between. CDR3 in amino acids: CASSFGGPGEKLFF. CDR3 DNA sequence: TGCGCCAGCAGCTTCGGTGGCCCGGGGGAAAAACTGTTTTTT.

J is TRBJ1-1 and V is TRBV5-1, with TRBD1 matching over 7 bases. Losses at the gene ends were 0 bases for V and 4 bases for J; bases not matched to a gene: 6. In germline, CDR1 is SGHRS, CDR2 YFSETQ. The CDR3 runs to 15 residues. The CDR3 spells CASSLGGQGVTEAFF. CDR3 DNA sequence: TGCGCCAGCAGCTTGGGCGGTCAGGGGGTCACTGAAGCTTTCTTT.

For the CDR3, the DNA is TGTGCAAGTCGCGTCCCGGGACAGGGCACAGATACGCAGTATTTT. This sequence encodes CASRVPGQGTDTQYF. The chain joins TRBV12-2 to TRBJ2-3; whether TRBD1, the table's D call, matches the DNA was not checked. TRBV12-2 is a pseudogene locus. This CDR3 is 15 amino acids long.

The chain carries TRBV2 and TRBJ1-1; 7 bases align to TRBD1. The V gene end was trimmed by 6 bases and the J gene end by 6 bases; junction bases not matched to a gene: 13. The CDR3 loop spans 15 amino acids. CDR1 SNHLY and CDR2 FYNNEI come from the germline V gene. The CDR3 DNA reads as TGTGCCAGCAGGGCGACCGACAGGGTCTCTGCTGAAGCTTTCTTT. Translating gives CASRATDRVSAEAFF.